Described below is a single T cell receptor (beta chain) sequence and its context. This entry belongs to a study of blood T cell repertoires in COVID-19. Study summary: COVID-19 samples from acute and convalescent phases originated in the United States, Italy and Spain. PBMCs, B-cell-depleted T cells, or T cells provided the cDNA or gDNA that made up the material.

As processed by the authors: Amplification from reference gene primers served as the basis for estimated nucleated cell counts. Profiled with immunoSEQ multiplex PCR; TCRdb holds only in-frame clones, not every one. The V and J calls and the clone size are those of that table, but D and trimming were determined from the DNA. The sample has more than 200,000 clones; around nine tenths are singletons. This CDR3 region has 12 residues. The V gene's germline CDR1 is SQVTM and CDR2 ANQGSEA. V gave up 7 bases and J gave up 7 bases; unmatched junction bases: 6. Material for sequencing was peripheral blood. The TCR was taken from a man under 40 with active or convalescent COVID-19. The chain joins TRBV29-1 to TRBJ1-2; 10 bases are shared with TRBD1. In DNA, the CDR3 is TGCAGCGGGTGGACAGGGGGTCGTGGCTACACCTTC. This codes for CSGWTGGRGYTF.